This T cell receptor beta chain is from a study of CD8 T cells in ankylosing spondylitis. Study-level points and caveats: Some of the motif variants had earlier been found in reactive arthritis patients' fluid and blood. Disease-linked clones reportedly concentrated significantly in matched ankylosing spondylitis synovial fluid. A TCR beta motif made of under 10 highly homologous variants seemed typical of ankylosing spondylitis blood.

The germline V and J ends were trimmed by 1 base and 6 bases, with 7 bases remaining between them. The CDR3 is 14 residues long. The germline V gene has CDR1 LGHDT and CDR2 YNNKEL (reference sequence). Using its own MiXCR run on the 5' RACE reads, TCRdb lists one record per CDR3 protein. Here the sample spans fewer than 750,000 distinct CDR3 sequences, 15% to 20% being singletons. Concerning this clonotype itself: Its specificity is not known.

The TCR comes from a male donor with ankylosing spondylitis. The material sequenced was blood, either unsorted or a sorted T cell fraction (not recorded which). V usage is TRBV3-1 and J usage is TRBJ2-6; D remains unclear. The CDR3 sequence: CASSQAAVANVLTF. In nucleotides, the CDR3 is TGTGCCAGCAGCCAAGCGGCTGTGGCCAACGTCCTGACTTTC.